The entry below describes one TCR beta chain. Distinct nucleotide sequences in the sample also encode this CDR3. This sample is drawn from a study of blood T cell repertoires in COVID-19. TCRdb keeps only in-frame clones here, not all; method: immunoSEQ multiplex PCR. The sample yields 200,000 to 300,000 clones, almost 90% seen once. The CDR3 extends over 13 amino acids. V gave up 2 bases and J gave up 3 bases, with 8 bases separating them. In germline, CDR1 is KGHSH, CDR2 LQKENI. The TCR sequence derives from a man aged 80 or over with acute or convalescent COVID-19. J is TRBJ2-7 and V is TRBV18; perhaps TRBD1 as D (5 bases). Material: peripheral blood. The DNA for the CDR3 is TGTGCCAGCTCACCAACTCAGGGCTACGAGCAGTACTTC. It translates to CASSPTQGYEQYF.